The source of this T cell receptor beta chain is a study of T cell responses to AZD1222 COVID-19 vaccine. Study-wide context: Second doses at about 4 or about 12 weeks were pooled.

The method was immunoSEQ multiplex PCR; TCRdb's version includes in-frame clones alone and lacks a portion of them. Of about 130,000 clones listed, about four fifths are singletons. Study-level points and caveats: Baseline serostatus was positive in only a handful of AZD1222 recipients. Spike-specific TCR breadth rose after two AZD1222 doses, and depth rose as well. A reported finding is that nearly half of spike-specific TCRs target unmutated variant regions.

On this clone: The antigen is undetermined.

The clonotype originates from an adult in good health. Specimen: peripheral blood, collected on day 0 of AZD1222 vaccination.

DNA for the CDR3: TGCGCCAGCAGCTTGTTGTTCGGGACCTACGAGCAGTACTTC. Amino acids: CASSLLFGTYEQYF. This chain connects TRBV5-1 to TRBJ2-7, with D perhaps TRBD2 (5 bases). Trimming cost V 1 base and J 2 bases, with 10 bases left between them. CDR3 length equals 14 residues. Germline V gene lookup returns CDR1 SGHRS and CDR2 YFSETQ.